Only one count was recorded for the clone carrying this T cell receptor beta chain. The target antigen is unknown. Extracted RNA was reverse transcribed, and the resulting cDNA served as sequencing template. TCRdb keeps only in-frame clones here, not all; method: immunoSEQ multiplex PCR. The table lists about 42,000 clones, about two thirds of them singletons. Looked up from germline, CDR1 is SGDLS and CDR2 is YYNGEE. V shed 0 bases, J shed 5 bases, and the junction held 6 bases outside the gene matches. CDR3 length: 15 amino acids. The data are from a study of CD8+ T cells in alopecia areata. Study-level background: Each of the treated patients was given oral tofacitinib, 5 to 10 mg twice daily, for moderate-to-severe alopecia areata.

As for treatment: oral pan-JAK inhibitor, 5-10 mg twice daily. Peripheral blood, together with lesional scalp punch biopsies, was collected from alopecia areata patients. Study findings and constraints: For baseline CD8+ expansion, any link to response stays uncertain with one nonresponder.

V usage is TRBV9 and J usage is TRBJ2-7; 9 nucleotides agree with TRBD1. The sequencing here drew on CD8+ T cells sorted from blood, taken at week 4, from a patient treated with tofacitinib. This TCR was recovered from a human donor with alopecia areata. The CDR3 DNA is TGTGCCAGCAGCGTAGCTACTGGACAGGGGAACGAGCAGTACTTC. Translated: CASSVATGQGNEQYF.